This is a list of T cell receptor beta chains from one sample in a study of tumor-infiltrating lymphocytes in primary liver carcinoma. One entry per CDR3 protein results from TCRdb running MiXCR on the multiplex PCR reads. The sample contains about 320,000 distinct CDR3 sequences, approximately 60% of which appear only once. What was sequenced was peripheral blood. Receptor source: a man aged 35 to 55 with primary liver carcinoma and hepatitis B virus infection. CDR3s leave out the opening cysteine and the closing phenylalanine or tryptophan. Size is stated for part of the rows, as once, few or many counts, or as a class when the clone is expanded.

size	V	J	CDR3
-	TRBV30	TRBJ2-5	AWSGRGETQY
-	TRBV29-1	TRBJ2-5	SSSAEGQETHY
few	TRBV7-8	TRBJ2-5	ASSAPGIQLIETQY
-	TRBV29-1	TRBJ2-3	SVGVTGLIDTQY
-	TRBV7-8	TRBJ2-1	ASSSSGTGTYNEQL
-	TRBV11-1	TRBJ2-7	TSSLAAGIPSYEQY
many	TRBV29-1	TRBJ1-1	SVEDNRGATEAF
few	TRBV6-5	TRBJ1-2	ASSRQGNSYGYT
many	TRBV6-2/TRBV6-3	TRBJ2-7	ASSYPRDRSSYEQY
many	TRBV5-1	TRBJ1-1	ASSWGQGDTEAF
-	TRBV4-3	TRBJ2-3	ASSQESATVTQY
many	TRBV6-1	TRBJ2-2	ASGDPPLGELF
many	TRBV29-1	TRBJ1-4	SVARGRDGGEKLF
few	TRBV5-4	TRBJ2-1	ASSSGQGRNEQF
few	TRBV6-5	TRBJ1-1	ASRPTLTGNTEAF
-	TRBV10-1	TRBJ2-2	ASSELSGTVGSNTGELF
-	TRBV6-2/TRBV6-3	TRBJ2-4	AYSLPGSLRDKNIQY
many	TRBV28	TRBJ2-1	ASSLVGASGNEQF
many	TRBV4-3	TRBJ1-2	ASSQGNYGYT
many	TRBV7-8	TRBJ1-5	ASSMTAGNQPQH